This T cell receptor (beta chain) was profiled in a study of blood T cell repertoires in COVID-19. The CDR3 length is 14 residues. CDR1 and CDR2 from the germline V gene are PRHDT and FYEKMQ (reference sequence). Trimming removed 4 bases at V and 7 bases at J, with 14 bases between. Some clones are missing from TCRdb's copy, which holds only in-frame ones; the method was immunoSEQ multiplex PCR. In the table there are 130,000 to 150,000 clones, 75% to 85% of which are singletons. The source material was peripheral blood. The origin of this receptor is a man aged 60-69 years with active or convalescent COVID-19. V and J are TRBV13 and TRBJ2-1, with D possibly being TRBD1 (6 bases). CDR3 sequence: CASSSLQGGNEQFF. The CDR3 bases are TGTGCCAGCAGCTCATTACAGGGCGGGAATGAGCAGTTCTTC.